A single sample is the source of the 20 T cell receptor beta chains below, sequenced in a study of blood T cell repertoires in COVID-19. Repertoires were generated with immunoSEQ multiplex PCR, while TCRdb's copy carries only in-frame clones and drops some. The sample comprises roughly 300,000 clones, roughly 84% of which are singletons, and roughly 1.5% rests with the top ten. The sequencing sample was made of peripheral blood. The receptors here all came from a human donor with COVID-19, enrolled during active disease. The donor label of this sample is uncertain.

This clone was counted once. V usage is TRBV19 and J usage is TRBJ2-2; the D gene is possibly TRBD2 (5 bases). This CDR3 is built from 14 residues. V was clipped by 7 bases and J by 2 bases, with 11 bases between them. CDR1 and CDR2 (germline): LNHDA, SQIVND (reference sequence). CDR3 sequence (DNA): TGTGCCAGTATCCTCCGGGGAAACACCGGGGAGCTGTTTTTT. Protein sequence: CASILRGNTGELFF.

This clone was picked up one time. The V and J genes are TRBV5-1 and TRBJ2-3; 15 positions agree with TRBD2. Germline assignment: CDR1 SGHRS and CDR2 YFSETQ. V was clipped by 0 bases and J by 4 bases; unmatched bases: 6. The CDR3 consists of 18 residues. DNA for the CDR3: TGCGCCAGCAGCTTGGGGACTAGCGGGAGGGCCGTCCCAGATACGCAGTATTTT. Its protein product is CASSLGTSGRAVPDTQYF. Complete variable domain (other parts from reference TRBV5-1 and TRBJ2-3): KAGVTQTPRYLIKTRGQQVTLSCSPISGHRSVSWYQQTPGQGLQFLFEYFSETQRNKGNFPGRFSGRQFSNSRSEMNVSTLELGDSALYLCASSLGTSGRAVPDTQYFGPGTRLTVL.

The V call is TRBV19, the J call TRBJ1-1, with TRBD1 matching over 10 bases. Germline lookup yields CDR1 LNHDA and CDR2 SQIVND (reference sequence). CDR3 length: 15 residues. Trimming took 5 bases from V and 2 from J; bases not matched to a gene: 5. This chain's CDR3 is CASSSGTGANTEAFF. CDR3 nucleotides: TGTGCCAGTAGTTCCGGGACAGGGGCTAACACTGAAGCTTTCTTT.

CDR3 amino acids: CASSFDAGGYQETQYF. The CDR3 region has the DNA TGTGCCAGCAGCTTTGATGCAGGGGGCTACCAAGAGACCCAGTACTTC. The rearrangement joins TRBV5-6 to TRBJ2-5, with 8 bases matching TRBD1. The CDR3 runs to 16 residues. Germline V gives CDR1 SGHDT, CDR2 YYEEEE. V shed 2 bases and J 0 bases; nucleotides not matched to a gene: 6. Complete variable domain (other parts from reference TRBV5-6 and TRBJ2-5): DAGVTQSPTHLIKTRGQQVTLRCSPKSGHDTVSWYQQALGQGPQFIFQYYEEEERQRGNFPDRFSGHQFPNYSSELNVNALLLGDSALYLCASSFDAGGYQETQYFGPGTRLLVL.

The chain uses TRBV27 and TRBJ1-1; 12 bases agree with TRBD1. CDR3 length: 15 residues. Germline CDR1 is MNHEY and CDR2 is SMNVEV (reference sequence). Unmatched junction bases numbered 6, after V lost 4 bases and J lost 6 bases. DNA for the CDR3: TGTGCCAGCAGTTCGCTGGGACAGGGGGCCCCTGAAGCTTTCTTT. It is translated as CASSSLGQGAPEAFF.

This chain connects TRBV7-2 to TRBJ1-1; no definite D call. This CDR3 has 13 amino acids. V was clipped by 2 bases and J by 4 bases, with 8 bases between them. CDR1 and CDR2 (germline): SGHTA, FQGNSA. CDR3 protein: CASSLNSGTEAFF. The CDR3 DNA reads TGTGCCAGCAGCTTAAATTCGGGCACTGAAGCTTTCTTT.

The CDR3, as DNA: TGTGCCAGCAGCCCGCAACCCCGGGGGTCCGATGAGCAGTTCTTC. As protein: CASSPQPRGSDEQFF. The chain links TRBV7-3 to TRBJ2-1; D might be TRBD2 (6 bases). The CDR3 is 15 amino acids. Deletions cut 5 bases from V and 8 bases from J, with 19 bases between. Germline V CDR1 and CDR2: SGHTA, FQGTGA.

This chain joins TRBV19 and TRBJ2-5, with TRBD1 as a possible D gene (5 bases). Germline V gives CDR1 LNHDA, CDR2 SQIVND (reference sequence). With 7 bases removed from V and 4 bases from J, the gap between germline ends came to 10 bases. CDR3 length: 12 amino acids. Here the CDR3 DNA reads TGTGCCAGTATGAGTCAGGGAGAGACCCAGTACTTC. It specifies CASMSQGETQYF.

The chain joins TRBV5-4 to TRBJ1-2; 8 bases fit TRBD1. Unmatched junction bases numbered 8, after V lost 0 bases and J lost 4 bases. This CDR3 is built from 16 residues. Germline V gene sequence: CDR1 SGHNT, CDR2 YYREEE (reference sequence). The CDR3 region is CASSLGAGGEGYGYTF. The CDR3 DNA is TGTGCCAGCAGCTTGGGGGCAGGGGGCGAAGGCTATGGCTACACCTTC.

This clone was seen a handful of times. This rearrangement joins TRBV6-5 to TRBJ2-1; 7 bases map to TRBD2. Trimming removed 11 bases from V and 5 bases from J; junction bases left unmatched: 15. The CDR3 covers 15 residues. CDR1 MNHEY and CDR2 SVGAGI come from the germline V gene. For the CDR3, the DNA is TGTGCCTGCCGCTCATGGCGGGAGTTCAACAATGAGCAGTTCTTC. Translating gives CACRSWREFNNEQFF.

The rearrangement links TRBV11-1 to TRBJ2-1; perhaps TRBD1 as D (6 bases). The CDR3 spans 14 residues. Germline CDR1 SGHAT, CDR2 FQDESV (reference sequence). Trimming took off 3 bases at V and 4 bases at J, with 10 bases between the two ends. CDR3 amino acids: CASSLAGEYNEQFF. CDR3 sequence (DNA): TGTGCCAGCAGCTTGGCAGGGGAGTACAATGAGCAGTTCTTC.

As DNA, the CDR3 is TGTGCCCATAGGCGGGGATACAATGAGCAGTTCTTC. The encoded protein is CAHRRGYNEQFF. V gene TRBV30 combines with J gene TRBJ2-1; TRBD2 is a possible D gene (6 bases). The CDR3 has 12 residues. With 8 bases removed from V and 4 bases from J, the gap between germline ends came to 12 bases. Germline-derived CDR1 and CDR2 are GTSNPN and SVGIG (reference sequence). The variable domain in full, completed from reference TRBV30 and TRBJ2-1, reads SQTIHQWPATLVQPVGSPLSLECTVEGTSNPNLYWYRQAAGRGLQLLFYSVGIGQISSEVPQNLSASRPQDRQFILSSKKLLLSDSGFYLCAHRRGYNEQFFGPGTRLTVL.

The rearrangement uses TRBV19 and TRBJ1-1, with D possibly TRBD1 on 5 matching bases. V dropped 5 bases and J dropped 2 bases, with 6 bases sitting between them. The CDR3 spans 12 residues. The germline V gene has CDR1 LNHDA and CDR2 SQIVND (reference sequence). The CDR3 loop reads CASSQGNTEAFF. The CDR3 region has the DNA TGTGCCAGTAGTCAGGGTAACACTGAAGCTTTCTTT.

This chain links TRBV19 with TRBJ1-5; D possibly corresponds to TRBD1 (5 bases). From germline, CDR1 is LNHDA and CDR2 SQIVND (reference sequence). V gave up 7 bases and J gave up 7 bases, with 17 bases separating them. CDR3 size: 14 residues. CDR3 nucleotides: TGTGCCAGTAACTCACCGGGGGTGCGGCAGCCCCAGCATTTT. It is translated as CASNSPGVRQPQHF.

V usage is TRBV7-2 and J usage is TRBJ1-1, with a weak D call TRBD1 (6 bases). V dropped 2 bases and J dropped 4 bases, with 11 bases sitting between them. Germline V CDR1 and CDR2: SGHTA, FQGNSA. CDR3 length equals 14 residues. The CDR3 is CASSLRGQSTEAFF. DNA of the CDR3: TGTGCCAGCAGCTTAAGAGGACAGTCCACTGAAGCTTTCTTT.

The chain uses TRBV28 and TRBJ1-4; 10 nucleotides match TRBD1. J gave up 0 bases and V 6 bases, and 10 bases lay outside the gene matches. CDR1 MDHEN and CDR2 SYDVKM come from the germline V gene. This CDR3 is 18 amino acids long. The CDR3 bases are TGTGCCAGCAGAATTCCCGACAGGGGGCCACCAACTAATGAAAAACTGTTTTTT. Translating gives CASRIPDRGPPTNEKLFF.

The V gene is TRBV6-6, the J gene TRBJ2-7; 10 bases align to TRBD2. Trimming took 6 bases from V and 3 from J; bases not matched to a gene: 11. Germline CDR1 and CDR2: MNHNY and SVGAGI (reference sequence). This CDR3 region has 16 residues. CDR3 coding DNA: TGTGCCAGCAGCCGGAGGACCGGGACTAGCGTCTACGAGCAGTACTTC. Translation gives CASSRRTGTSVYEQYF.

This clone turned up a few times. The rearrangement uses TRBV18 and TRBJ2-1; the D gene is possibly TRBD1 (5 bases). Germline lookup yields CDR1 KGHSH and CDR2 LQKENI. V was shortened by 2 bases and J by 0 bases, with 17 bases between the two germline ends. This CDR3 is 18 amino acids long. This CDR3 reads CASSPGAPGVSSYNEQFF. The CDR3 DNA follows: TGTGCCAGCTCACCAGGGGCGCCGGGCGTGAGCTCCTACAATGAGCAGTTCTTC.

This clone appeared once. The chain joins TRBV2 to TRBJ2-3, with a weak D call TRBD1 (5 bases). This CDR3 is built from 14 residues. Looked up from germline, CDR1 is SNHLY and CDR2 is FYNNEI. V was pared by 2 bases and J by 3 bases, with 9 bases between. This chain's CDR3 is CASSEQGDTDTQYF. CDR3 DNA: TGTGCCAGCAGTGAACAGGGTGATACAGATACGCAGTATTTT.

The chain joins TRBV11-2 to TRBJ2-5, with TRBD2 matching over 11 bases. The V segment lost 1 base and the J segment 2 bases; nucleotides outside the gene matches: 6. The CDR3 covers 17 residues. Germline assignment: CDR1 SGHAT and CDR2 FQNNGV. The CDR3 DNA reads TGTGCCAGCAGCTTAGGAGCTAGCGGGAGGAAACAAGAGACCCAGTACTTC. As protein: CASSLGASGRKQETQYF.